One sample yielded the 14 T cell receptor beta chains listed below, sequenced in a study of shared clonotypes between healthy human individuals. The method was immunoSEQ multiplex PCR; TCRdb's version includes in-frame clones alone and lacks a portion of them. The repertoire holds under 1,100,000 clones, with about four fifths as singletons. The sample consisted of memory CD4+ T cells from PBMCs. Subset specified: CD45RA-negative fraction. Every receptor here comes from a man between 18 and 35 years old in good health. Some clones in this sample may be carry-over from other donors' samples.

This clone was observed a single time. This rearrangement joins TRBV11-3 to TRBJ2-3; 10 nucleotides align to TRBD2. Trimming removed 2 bases from V and 4 bases from J; junction bases left unmatched: 15. Germline V gives CDR1 SGHNT, CDR2 YENEEA. The CDR3 consists of 19 residues. This CDR3 reads CASSLTLGVAGGGPDTQYF. CDR3 bases: TGTGCCAGCAGCTTAACTCTCGGGGTAGCGGGAGGAGGTCCAGATACGCAGTATTTT.

J is TRBJ1-4 and V is TRBV30, with D hard to call. Germline V gene data show CDR1 as GTSNPN and CDR2 as SVGIG (reference sequence). The CDR3 contains 14 residues. V was trimmed by 7 bases and J by 5 bases, leaving 17 bases between them. CDR3 in amino acids: CASEDWGLNEKLFF. CDR3 in DNA: TGTGCCTCCGAAGATTGGGGTCTGAATGAAAAACTGTTTTTT.

This clone was recorded a few times. The chain combines TRBV7-8 with TRBJ2-2; 15 bases line up with TRBD2. V trimming: 5 bases; J trimming: 4 bases; junction bases outside the gene matches: 5. Germline-derived CDR1 and CDR2 are SGHVS and FQNEAQ. The CDR3 extends over 17 amino acids. The CDR3 DNA follows: TGTGCCAGCAGCAGAGGACTAGCGGGAGGGGGCACCGGGGAGCTGTTTTTT. Translating it yields CASSRGLAGGGTGELFF.

The chain joins TRBV4-2 to TRBJ2-3, with D hard to call. V dropped 4 bases and J dropped 5 bases, with 7 bases sitting between them. The CDR3 length is 12 residues. Germline CDR1 is LGHNA and CDR2 is YNFKEQ. The CDR3 region is CASSRERDTQYF. In DNA, the CDR3 is TGTGCCAGCAGCCGAGAAAGAGATACGCAGTATTTT.

The chain joins TRBV11-2 to TRBJ1-4, with TRBD1 identical over 8 bases. Germline CDR1 reads SGHAT; CDR2 reads FQNNGV. Trimming removed 5 bases from V and 8 bases from J; junction bases left unmatched: 10. The CDR3 has 15 residues. For the CDR3, the DNA is TGTGCCAGCAGCACACGGACAGGGAGGCGGGAAAAACTGTTTTTT. Translation: CASSTRTGRREKLFF.

In regard to this clone: The sample contains more than one DNA sequence encoding this CDR3. The V call is TRBV5-1, the J call TRBJ2-2, with a weak D call TRBD2 (5 bases). V lost 3 bases and J lost 4, with 7 bases in between. In germline, CDR1 is SGHRS, CDR2 YFSETQ. The CDR3 length is 13 residues. DNA of the CDR3: TGCGCCAGCAGCTCGGCGGGCACCGGGGAGCTGTTTTTT. Protein product: CASSSAGTGELFF.

This clone was observed at least ten times. The chain combines TRBV27 with TRBJ1-4, with TRBD1 as a possible D gene (5 bases). The germline V gene encodes CDR1 MNHEY and CDR2 SMNVEV (reference sequence). The V end lost 5 bases, the J end lost 2 bases, and 12 bases lay between the germline ends. The CDR3 contains 15 residues. The CDR3 DNA sequence: TGTGCCAGCAGTAATGTCAGGGATACTAATGAAAAACTGTTTTTT. Its protein is CASSNVRDTNEKLFF.

The chain is built from TRBV6-5 and TRBJ2-7; 9 bases are a match to TRBD1. The CDR3 is made up of 15 amino acids. Looked up from germline, CDR1 is MNHEY and CDR2 is SVGAGI. V lost 2 bases and J lost 2; bases outside the gene matches: 4. CDR3 sequence: CASSYGGTGTYEQYF. The CDR3 bases are TGTGCCAGCAGTTACGGCGGGACAGGGACCTACGAGCAGTACTTC.

This clone was detected once. The chain uses TRBV10-1 and TRBJ2-2; the D is unclear. V was clipped by 11 bases and J by 1 base, with 20 bases between them. This CDR3 has 16 amino acids. Germline-derived CDR1 and CDR2 are WNHNN and SYGVQD (reference sequence). In nucleotides, the CDR3 is TGCGCCGAACGACCTCCCTACAGACGGAACACCGGGGAGCTGTTTTTT. It encodes CAERPPYRRNTGELFF.

This clone was detected many times. The chain couples TRBV10-1 to TRBJ1-3, with D possibly being TRBD1 (6 bases). Trimming removed 10 bases at V and 4 bases at J, with 26 bases between. Germline V gene lookup returns CDR1 WNHNN and CDR2 SYGVQD (reference sequence). There are 17 residues in the CDR3. The CDR3 DNA reads TGCGCCACAAATCCCACTTACCGGGGGGCAAGGGGAAACACCATATATTTT. This translates into CATNPTYRGARGNTIYF.

The V call is TRBV5-1, the J call TRBJ1-1; no definite D call. This CDR3 has 12 residues. Germline V gene sequence: CDR1 SGHRS, CDR2 YFSETQ. The germline V and J ends were trimmed by 0 bases and 5 bases, with 5 bases remaining between them. The CDR3 coding sequence is TGCGCCAGCAGCTTGGAGACTACTGAAGCTTTCTTT. It translates to CASSLETTEAFF.

A remark on this clone: Other DNA sequences from this sample encode an identical CDR3 as well. J is TRBJ2-7 and V is TRBV6-5, with unresolved D. The germline V gene has CDR1 MNHEY and CDR2 SVGAGI. This CDR3 spans 14 amino acids. With 6 bases removed from V and 1 base from J, the gap between germline ends came to 13 bases. The CDR3 coding sequence is TGTGCCAGCAGCAACGGCGGTGGGTCCTACGAGCAGTACTTC. Encoded protein: CASSNGGGSYEQYF.

This clone was observed a single time. The genes are TRBV9 and TRBJ2-2; TRBD2 is a possible D gene (6 bases). With 6 bases removed from V and 0 bases from J, the gap between germline ends came to 12 bases. Germline-derived CDR1 and CDR2 are SGDLS and YYNGEE. The CDR3 is made up of 15 amino acids. The CDR3 coding sequence is TGTGCCAGCACAAAAAGCGGGTCGAACACCGGGGAGCTGTTTTTT. Translating it yields CASTKSGSNTGELFF.

This clone has only a few counts. This chain links TRBV10-2 with TRBJ1-2; 8 nucleotides match TRBD1. The CDR3 is 14 amino acids. V lost 3 bases and J lost 4; bases outside the gene matches: 4. In germline, CDR1 is WSHSY, CDR2 SAAADI. The CDR3 spells CASSDQGAGYGYTF. The CDR3 region has the DNA TGCGCCAGCAGTGATCAGGGGGCTGGCTATGGCTACACCTTC.